Described below is a single TCR beta chain sequence and its context. Its specific antigen is unknown. No base-level quality is on record; no much larger clone is a single base apart. The library was produced with the immunoSEQ multiplex PCR assay. For the multiplex PCR, a mixture combining 60 forward primers for TCR Vbeta segments and 13 reverse primers for TCR Jbeta segments was used. The CDR3 region of rearranged TCR beta genes was amplified from genomic DNA with a multiplex PCR assay. The amplified TCR beta libraries were sequenced on the Illumina HiSeq System as 87-base-pair reads. On the study's bioinformatics: A later analysis tallied roughly 76 million unique TCR beta chains across the 666 repertoires, and around 9.9 million of those chains were shared by two or more donors. A nearest-neighbor algorithm error-corrected the raw reads and collapsed the reads into unique sequences, merging closely related sequences to remove PCR and sequencing errors. CDR3 sequences were aligned to IMGT reference sequences to assign V, D and J gene segments. Each retained sequence needed at least a six-nucleotide match to both a V gene segment and a J gene segment. Rearrangements were classified as productive when the CDR3 lacked stop codons and remained in frame with V and J, and all other rearrangements were classified as non-productive. CDR3 was defined by IMGT convention, running from the second conserved V-encoded cysteine to the conserved J-encoded phenylalanine. Sequences without an unambiguous match to a single V gene segment were excluded from the earlier analysis of several hundred of the donors. In an earlier analysis of approximately 560 of the donors, a V segment was called functional when productive rearrangements were above 56.7%, and segregating when the standard deviation between donors exceeded 5%. To diagnose cytomegalovirus status from the catalog of TCR beta chain sequences, a statistical classification framework was built. In a later analysis, V and J genes were assigned by comparing TCR nucleotide sequences against IMGT/GENE-DB human TR gene sequences. The TCRdist pipeline was used in a later analysis to assign CDR3 sequences and most-parsimonious VDJ recombination scenarios. In a later analysis, each TCR beta chain was defined by its CDR3 amino acid sequence together with its V-gene family, and reads lacking a unique V-gene family were excluded. To address suspected cross-contamination and a sequencing artifact, a later analysis removed over 500 highly shared, low-generation-probability nucleotide sequences. In a later analysis, a clonal expansion index for each public chain was calculated from normalized within-repertoire ranks of inferred template counts. In a later analysis, generation probabilities were computed with a VDJ recombination model fitted to out-of-frame rearrangements, and the resulting probabilities were checked against IGoR. A later analysis scored TCR-TCR, TCR-HLA and TCR-CMV co-occurrence with hypergeometric tests, applying a repertoire-size bias correction to TCR pairs. In a later analysis, false discovery rates were estimated by permuting HLA or CMV assignments 20 times. A later analysis grouped co-occurring TCRs with DBSCAN, adding TCRdist sequence similarity when clustering within HLA-allele-positive subsets. Repertoires with fewer than 30,000 or more than 120,000 public chains, plus five repertoires with anomalous nucleotide sharing, were excluded from co-occurrence clustering. Not all clones reach the TCRdb copy of this immuneACCESS table, which keeps in-frame sequences only. Checked studies attribute under half of the gap to unresolved V genes and leave the rest unexplained. The DNA gave D and trimming, while V, J and clone size come from that table. The sample contains about 150,000 clones, roughly 9.4% of them found a single time. Less than 2% of the sample comes from the top ten.

The sample belongs to a study of cytomegalovirus exposure and HLA in healthy donors (dated by TCRdb to 2015 to 2018). Background on the whole study: According to an earlier analysis of 550 to 700 of the donors, about 190 million T cells yielded 90 million to 140 million unique TCR beta sequences and about 300 Gb of sequence data. A later analysis re-analyzed previously published TCR beta repertoires from roughly 630 donors and added high-resolution HLA genotyping to study TCR occurrence patterns. HLA typing covered class I and class II loci at four-digit resolution. Rather than drawing on any new phenotypic data, the later analysis identified candidate immune exposures from TCR beta sequences and the way those sequences occurred across donors. Among roughly 370 genotyped donors of the cohort, an average of about 240,000 unique TCR beta nucleotide sequences were sequenced per donor, around a sixth of them non-productive. An early release covering around 630 HLA-typed donors comprised about 290 gigabases of sequencing data and about 90 million unique TCR sequences. The number of typed donors differed by locus: about 620-630 for A, B, C, DRB1 and DQB1; approximately 520 for DQA1; about 600 for DPA1; and 400 to 480 for DPB1. Of the 300 to 450 genotyped donors, over 70% fell in the genetic ancestry cluster associated with self-reported Caucasian donors. To predict cytomegalovirus infection status, the study combined high-throughput TCR immunosequencing, statistical association of individual TCRs with disease status, and machine learning. Genome-wide SNP genotypes for about 60% of the 666 donors were used in a later genetic analysis, which treated that subset as a discovery cohort. Donor age, sex, ethnicity and CMV serostatus were compiled alongside the repertoire data. Along with the approximately 700-subject first cohort, a separate validation cohort of approximately 110 different subjects was used. Every repertoire in the discovery cohort had been generated on one and the same sequencing platform. In an earlier analysis of 500 to 650 of the donors, high-throughput TCR beta sequencing was used to judge whether each TCR beta V gene segment behaved as functional or pseudogenic. Because of strong linkage in the cohort, 4 to 6 DR-DQ haplotypes were treated as single units for association and clustering. The T cell repertoires of 666 subjects were profiled by immunosequencing and related to cytomegalovirus serostatus. The study was designed to test whether signatures of past pathogen exposure could be identified by cataloging public T cell receptors. Beyond this particular receptor, the publication reports: Because HLA typing was missing for some donors at each locus, association tests included only the typed subset. In a later analysis, TCR association rates were found to vary across HLA loci, with the most associated TCRs seen for DRB1 alleles and the fewest for HLA-C alleles. Linkage disequilibrium might explain the correlated functional status among segregating V segments, but an unknown experimental factor could not be ruled out. The authors suggested that the approach could potentially be extended to other disease states and immunological phenotypes. In vitro tests confirmed that a few of the cytomegalovirus-associated TCR beta chains recognize cytomegalovirus antigens. The study gave a list of about 150 TCR beta chains associated with cytomegalovirus. The only immune exposure information available for the cohort was CMV serostatus. Because counts were too low, roughly 17 rarely observed V segments, including chromosome 9 orphons, were left out of the earlier analysis of approximately 500 of the donors. In a later analysis, most CMV-associated TCR beta chains were found to appear HLA-restricted, with HLA associations seemingly driven largely by CMV exposure. This cohort had only TCR beta chains sequenced, and the lack of alpha or paired-chain data limited which features could be detected. While some public TCRs were present in many individuals, most TCR sequences turned up only very rarely across donors. The classifier was reported to diagnose cytomegalovirus status with high specificity and sensitivity in both the original and validation cohorts. Some IMGT-functional V segments, including TRBV6-2 and TRBV6-3, could not be told apart with the 87-base-pair reads, so those segments were excluded. In a later analysis, HLA-associated TCR beta chains showed more clonal expansion and lower generation probabilities than non-associated chains that were equally common. A group of highly shared sequence variants was considered likely to be a technical artifact of the sequencing pipeline. Strong co-occurrence of HLA alleles, especially DR and DQ, made assigning TCR associations to individual alleles difficult. The presence/absence analyses assumed that sequencing depth was roughly uniform across donors, and that assumption may not be true. A later genetic analysis reported fewer N-insertions in productive TCRs among donors in an Asian-associated ancestry cluster than the approximately 700-donor mean. In a later analysis, 15,000 to 20,000 TCR beta sequences were associated with specific HLA alleles at a false discovery rate of 0.05. In an earlier analysis of 587 of the donors, most TCR beta V segments appeared in productive rearrangements about 87% or about 30% of the time, broadly matching IMGT annotations. A further reported finding was that TCR beta sequences accurately predicted the HLA-A and HLA-B alleles for most subjects in the first cohort. V-gene and J-gene trimming of TCR beta chains was associated with a missense DCLRE1C variant in a later genetic analysis, and the association was replicated in an independent cohort. In a later analysis, several top co-occurrence clusters were reported to appear linked to parvovirus B19, influenza, CMV and Epstein-Barr virus.

For CDR1 and CDR2, the germline V gene lists MNHNS and SASEGT. The V end gives up 2 bases and the J end 1 base, leaving 3 bases in the junction not matched to a gene. The CDR3 sequence holds 16 residues, the cysteine and phenylalanine included. Left in the record is the CDR3 DNA by itself, 48 bases read in frame from the first base. The cohort comprised some 730 healthy bone marrow donors. At the time of sampling, every cohort member was nominally healthy, though immune exposures that went unrecorded were likely present. The donor was CMV seronegative and belonged to the group of approximately 320 seronegative cohort members. Every donor gave a peripheral blood sample, and the peripheral blood mononuclear cells from that sample were used for TCR beta sequencing. The Qiagen DNeasy Blood Extraction Kit was used to extract genomic DNA from the blood cell samples.

The clonotype comes from a male donor in good health and CMV-seronegative. In this chain, TRBV6-1 is recombined with TRBJ1-3; 9 bases in between match TRBD1. The sample consisted of PBMCs. The CDR3 has the sequence CASSETTGGSGNTIYF. In nucleotides, the sequence is TGTGCCAGCAGTGAAACGACAGGGGGTTCTGGAAACACCATATATTTT.